A selection of T cell receptor beta chains follows, all from one sample in a study of cytomegalovirus exposure and HLA in healthy donors. Libraries were prepared by immunoSEQ multiplex PCR; TCRdb keeps only in-frame clonotypes and omits some of them. Seen here are under 200,000 clones, around 80% observed once, and the top ten hold approximately 2.4%. Sequenced: PBMCs. Receptor source: a woman aged 45 to 65 in good health and CMV-seronegative. Each CDR3 is given with its conserved first and last residue. The order of the fields is J gene, V gene, CDR3 protein.

j_call: TRBJ2-1
v_call: TRBV19
cdr3_aa: CASRYSGGPYNEQFF

j_call: TRBJ1-5
v_call: TRBV9
cdr3_aa: CASSVGQGIDQPQHF

j_call: TRBJ2-7
v_call: TRBV7-9
cdr3_aa: CASSLGPGTNSCF

j_call: TRBJ1-4
v_call: TRBV28
cdr3_aa: CASSLQGALGKLFF

j_call: TRBJ1-6
v_call: TRBV7-2
cdr3_aa: CASSPTGGTSYNSPLHF

j_call: TRBJ2-7
v_call: TRBV7-2
cdr3_aa: CASSPTPLNEQYF

j_call: TRBJ2-1
v_call: TRBV18
cdr3_aa: CASSPDRGLSKFF

j_call: TRBJ2-5
v_call: TRBV7-9
cdr3_aa: CSSRSRGGQTQYF

j_call: TRBJ1-6
v_call: TRBV6-5
cdr3_aa: CASSDTGGPPTLHF

j_call: TRBJ1-3
v_call: TRBV27
cdr3_aa: CASSFRGAGNTIYF

j_call: TRBJ1-3
v_call: TRBV7-2
cdr3_aa: CASTGGPSSGNTIYF

j_call: TRBJ1-1
v_call: TRBV10-3
cdr3_aa: CAIRGQGPTEAFF

j_call: TRBJ1-5
v_call: TRBV7-8
cdr3_aa: CASSQDRVRGYSNQPQHF

j_call: TRBJ2-1
v_call: TRBV2
cdr3_aa: CASARREFDEQFF

j_call: TRBJ1-1
v_call: TRBV5-8
cdr3_aa: CASSLGGVGTEAFF

j_call: TRBJ1-5
v_call: TRBV7-8
cdr3_aa: CASSSSGGAAQPQHF

j_call: TRBJ2-1
v_call: TRBV28
cdr3_aa: CASSLSRGFRLYNEQFF

j_call: TRBJ1-2
v_call: TRBV4-1
cdr3_aa: CASSQGDRGRNGYTF

j_call: TRBJ1-4
v_call: TRBV29-1
cdr3_aa: CSVQQGPNEKLFF

j_call: NA
v_call: TRBV4-2
cdr3_aa: CASSRPGQAYEQYF

j_call: TRBJ2-1
v_call: TRBV10-1
cdr3_aa: CASSESVPAINNEQFF

j_call: TRBJ2-7
v_call: TRBV4-2
cdr3_aa: CASSHSLTARDRHNYEQYF

j_call: TRBJ1-4
v_call: TRBV5-6
cdr3_aa: CASSSGQEGEKLFF

j_call: TRBJ1-5
v_call: TRBV6-1
cdr3_aa: CASSEGQGGQPQHF

j_call: TRBJ2-5
v_call: TRBV28
cdr3_aa: CASSSETTQETQYF

j_call: TRBJ1-6
v_call: TRBV28
cdr3_aa: CASSLPGGSYNSPLHF

j_call: TRBJ1-1
v_call: TRBV28
cdr3_aa: CASSLQVNTEAFF

j_call: TRBJ2-1
v_call: TRBV9
cdr3_aa: CASSVEPSPGNEQFF

j_call: TRBJ2-5
v_call: TRBV6-6
cdr3_aa: CASRKAGGQETQYF

j_call: TRBJ1-2
v_call: TRBV15
cdr3_aa: CATSRDTHPIEGYTF

j_call: TRBJ1-1
v_call: TRBV4-1
cdr3_aa: CASSQEPGFGAFF

j_call: TRBJ2-7
v_call: TRBV6-6
cdr3_aa: CASSLQGAYEQYF

j_call: TRBJ2-7
v_call: TRBV5-6
cdr3_aa: CASSLFGEQYF

j_call: TRBJ2-1
v_call: TRBV5-1
cdr3_aa: CASSPEGQSQFF

j_call: TRBJ2-7
v_call: TRBV11-2
cdr3_aa: CASSPRFSIQYF

j_call: TRBJ2-7
v_call: TRBV5-1
cdr3_aa: CASSLPSTYYEQYF

j_call: TRBJ1-1
v_call: TRBV30
cdr3_aa: CAWATGGTAEAFF

j_call: TRBJ2-7
v_call: TRBV11-3
cdr3_aa: CASSPSTGESYEQYF

j_call: TRBJ1-5
v_call: TRBV7-2
cdr3_aa: CASSPLNQPQHF

j_call: TRBJ1-2
v_call: TRBV4-2
cdr3_aa: CASSQDTTGLYGYTF

j_call: TRBJ2-1
v_call: TRBV5-4
cdr3_aa: CASSLGSSTTYNEQFF

j_call: TRBJ2-7
v_call: TRBV28
cdr3_aa: CASSLYGTAIYEQYF

j_call: TRBJ2-6
v_call: TRBV10-1
cdr3_aa: CASTGHVDLDGANVLTF

j_call: TRBJ2-1
v_call: TRBV7-2
cdr3_aa: CASSFKQGNAYNEQFF

j_call: TRBJ1-6
v_call: TRBV2
cdr3_aa: CASRSGTQDSPLHF